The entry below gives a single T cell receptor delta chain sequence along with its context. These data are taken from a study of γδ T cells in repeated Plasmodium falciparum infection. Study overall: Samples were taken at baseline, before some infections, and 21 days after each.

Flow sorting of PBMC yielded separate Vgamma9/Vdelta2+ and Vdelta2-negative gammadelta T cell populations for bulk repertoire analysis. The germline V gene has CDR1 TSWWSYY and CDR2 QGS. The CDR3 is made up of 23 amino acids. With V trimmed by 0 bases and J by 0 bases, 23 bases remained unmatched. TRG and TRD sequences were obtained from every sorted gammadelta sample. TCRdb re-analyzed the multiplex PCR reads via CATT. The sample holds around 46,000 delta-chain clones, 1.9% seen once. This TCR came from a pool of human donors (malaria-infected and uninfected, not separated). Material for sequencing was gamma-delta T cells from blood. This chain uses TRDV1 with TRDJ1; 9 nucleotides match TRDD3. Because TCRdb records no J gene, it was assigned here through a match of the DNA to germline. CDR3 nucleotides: TGTGCTCTTGGGGAACTGCATGTTCGAAATGATGGGGGATATTCCTCCTACACCGATAAACTCATCTTT. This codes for CALGELHVRNDGGYSSYTDKLIF.